These 30 T cell receptor beta chains originate from one sample sequenced in a study of OX40 agonist ivuxolimab in advanced cancers. The method was immunoSEQ multiplex PCR; TCRdb's version includes in-frame clones alone and lacks a portion of them. The sample records 55,000 to 75,000 clones, around nine tenths being singletons. The sample in question was CD4+ or CD8+ T cells sorted from blood, obtained in a trial of the OX40 agonist ivuxolimab. These receptors all come from an adult with an advanced solid tumor such as melanoma, head and neck, liver or kidney cancer.

A single count supports this clone. The V and J genes are TRBV19 and TRBJ2-1, with D unclear. The germline gives CDR1 LNHDA, CDR2 SQIVND (reference sequence). The CDR3 length is 16 residues. Between the trimmed V and J ends, which lost 0 bases and 2 bases, there was a span of 11 bases. The CDR3 DNA follows: TGTGCCAGTAGTATAGATTACCGTGAAGCCTACAATGAGCAGTTCTTC. It is translated as CASSIDYREAYNEQFF.

V is TRBV27 and J is TRBJ2-5, with a tentative D call TRBD2 (5 bases). The CDR3 consists of 14 residues. Trimming took off 3 bases at V and 5 bases at J, with 13 bases between the two ends. Germline V gene sequence: CDR1 MNHEY, CDR2 SMNVEV (reference sequence). CDR3 nucleotides: TGTGCCAGCAGTTTCGGGCGTGCGGGCGAGACCCAGTACTTC. It encodes CASSFGRAGETQYF.

V gene TRBV28 combines with J gene TRBJ2-7; no clear D gene. Germline V gene data show CDR1 as MDHEN and CDR2 as SYDVKM. Deletions cut 8 bases from V and 7 bases from J, with 12 bases between. The CDR3 is 11 residues long. The CDR3 sequence: CASAFAREQYF. The CDR3 bases are TGTGCCAGCGCATTTGCCAGGGAGCAGTACTTC.

The chain joins TRBV5-4 to TRBJ1-4; D is undetermined. The CDR3 has 14 residues. Germline lookup yields CDR1 SGHNT and CDR2 YYREEE (reference sequence). The ends were cut back, 4 bases at V and 6 bases at J, with 13 bases in the middle. CDR3 amino acids: CASSPPGSDEKLFF. For the CDR3, the DNA is TGTGCCAGCAGCCCCCCGGGGAGCGATGAAAAACTGTTTTTT.

The chain recombines TRBV5-1 with TRBJ2-1; the match to TRBD2 covers 11 bases. V trimming: 1 base; J trimming: 5 bases; junction bases outside the gene matches: 5. Looked up from germline, CDR1 is SGHRS and CDR2 is YFSETQ. The CDR3 loop spans 16 amino acids. The CDR3 protein is CASSLHGTSGDNEQFF. CDR3 DNA: TGCGCCAGCAGCTTGCACGGGACTAGCGGAGACAATGAGCAGTTCTTC.

The J gene is TRBJ2-3, the V gene TRBV4-3, with D unresolved. The CDR3 covers 19 residues. The V end was cut by 4 bases, the J end by 2 bases, with 25 bases between. CDR1 and CDR2 from the germline V gene are LGHNA and YSLEER. This CDR3 is CASSPSTGFGHEITDTQYF. CDR3 in DNA: TGCGCCAGCAGCCCAAGTACCGGGTTCGGGCACGAGATCACAGATACGCAGTATTTT.

This chain connects TRBV29-1 to TRBJ2-5; TRBD2 matches 9 bases. This CDR3 has 20 amino acids. The junction had 19 bases not matched to a gene; V was cut back by 0 bases and J by 2 bases. CDR1 SQVTM and CDR2 ANQGSEA come from the germline V gene. In DNA, the CDR3 is TGCAGCGTTGAAGATCCTGAGTCGGCTAGCGGGGTTTATTTTCAAGAGACCCAGTACTTC. This gives the protein CSVEDPESASGVYFQETQYF.

This chain connects TRBV19 to TRBJ2-5, with D possibly being TRBD2 (6 bases). V dropped 5 bases and J dropped 4 bases, with 17 bases sitting between them. The CDR3 contains 15 residues. Looked up from germline, CDR1 is LNHDA and CDR2 is SQIVND (reference sequence). CDR3 bases: TGTGCCAGTAGTCCCCTCGGGGGTGGGAGAGAGACCCAGTACTTC. Protein product: CASSPLGGGRETQYF.

The chain employs TRBV5-1 and TRBJ2-7, with D tentatively TRBD1 (5 bases). Per the germline V gene, CDR1 is SGHRS and CDR2 is YFSETQ. Trimming shortened V by 1 base and J by 2 bases, and 7 bases separated the two germline ends. The CDR3 totals 13 residues. The CDR3, as DNA: TGCGCCAGCAGCTTGAGCAGGGCCTACGAGCAGTACTTC. Amino acids: CASSLSRAYEQYF.

V usage is TRBV9 and J usage is TRBJ2-5; 8 bases are a match to TRBD2. TRBJ2-7 matches the DNA end more closely, so the J call is doubtful. CDR1 SGDLS and CDR2 YYNGEE come from the germline V gene. The CDR3 is 16 amino acids. The CDR3 region is CASSVGSGGQGYEQYF. DNA of the CDR3: TGTGCCAGCAGCGTAGGTTCGGGAGGGCAGGGCTACGAGCAGTACTTC.

The chain couples TRBV7-9 to TRBJ2-1, with 7 bases aligning to TRBD2. The V gene's germline CDR1 is SEHNR and CDR2 FQNEAQ (reference sequence). After removal of 5 bases from V and 5 bases from J, the junction contained 15 bases not matched to a gene. This CDR3 has 17 residues. For the CDR3, the DNA is TGTGCCAGCAGCGGACACCGGGGACTAAGGACGGACAATGAGCAGTTCTTC. Its translation: CASSGHRGLRTDNEQFF.

J is TRBJ1-3 and V is TRBV11-2, with D uncertain. Germline V gene lookup returns CDR1 SGHAT and CDR2 FQNNGV. Trimming shortened V by 3 bases and J by 0 bases, and 6 bases separated the two germline ends. This CDR3 region has 14 residues. The CDR3 loop reads CASSLESSGNTIYF. For the CDR3, the DNA is TGTGCCAGCAGCTTGGAAAGCTCTGGAAACACCATATATTTT.

The CDR3 reads CASGPRDYEQYF. CDR3 nucleotides: TGTGCCAGCGGCCCCAGGGATTACGAGCAGTACTTC. The chain couples TRBV6-5 to TRBJ2-7, with a weak D call TRBD1 (5 bases). CDR3 length: 12 residues. V was shortened by 8 bases and J by 4 bases, with 12 bases between the two germline ends. The germline gives CDR1 MNHEY, CDR2 SVGAGI.

The V call is TRBV7-8, the J call TRBJ2-5; the match to TRBD1 covers 9 bases. Germline V gene data show CDR1 as SGHVS and CDR2 as FQNEAQ. CDR3 length equals 15 residues. The V gene end was trimmed by 0 bases and the J gene end by 3 bases; junction bases not matched to a gene: 2. The CDR3 DNA follows: TGTGCCAGCAGCTTAGCGACAGGGGGGGAAGAGACCCAGTACTTC. It yields the protein CASSLATGGEETQYF.

The chain joins TRBV12-5 to TRBJ1-1; possible D gene TRBD1, 6 bases. V was shortened by 5 bases and J by 6 bases, with 13 bases between the two germline ends. This CDR3 comprises 13 residues. Germline CDR1 is LGHNT and CDR2 is FRNRAP. The chain's CDR3 is CASGRGGDPEAFF. Written as DNA, the CDR3 is TGTGCTAGTGGTCGAGGGGGGGACCCTGAAGCTTTCTTT.

The gene calls are TRBV7-9 and TRBJ2-3, with TRBD2 matching over 11 bases. This CDR3 comprises 16 residues. Germline assignment: CDR1 SEHNR and CDR2 FQNEAQ (reference sequence). V lost 4 bases to trimming and J lost 3 bases; unmatched junction nucleotides: 6. As DNA, the CDR3 is TGTGCCAGCAGCTCCTTAGCGGGAGGGCCAACAGATACGCAGTATTTT. It encodes CASSSLAGGPTDTQYF. The full variable domain, with the rest looked up from reference TRBV7-9 and TRBJ2-3, is DTGVSQNPRHKITKRGQNVTFRCDPISEHNRLYWYRQTLGQGPEFLTYFQNEAQLEKSRLLSDRFSAERPKGSFSTLEIQRTEQGDSAMYLCASSSLAGGPTDTQYFGPGTRLTVL.

This clone was recorded once. The rearrangement links TRBV21-1 to TRBJ2-7. TRBV21-1 is an annotated pseudogene. CDR3 length equals 16 residues. CDR3 residues: CASSKAGGLNSYEQYF. CDR3 DNA: TGTGCCAGCAGCAAAGCTGGGGGGCTGAACTCCTACGAGCAGTACTTC.

CDR3 region: CSMVWDNEQFF. The CDR3 coding sequence is TGCAGCATGGTGTGGGACAATGAGCAGTTCTTC. The chain combines TRBV29-1 with TRBJ2-1; D remains ambiguous. CDR1 and CDR2 from the germline V gene are SQVTM and ANQGSEA. The CDR3 runs to 11 residues. The V and J ends lost 8 bases and 5 bases respectively, with 10 bases between them.

The chain employs TRBV27 and TRBJ2-7; no clear D. The V gene lost 3 bases and the J gene lost 2 bases, with 11 bases spanning the gap. Looked up from germline, CDR1 is MNHEY and CDR2 is SMNVEV (reference sequence). There are 14 residues in the CDR3. The CDR3 protein is CASSFGPKAYEQYF. In nucleotides, the CDR3 is TGTGCCAGCAGTTTCGGGCCTAAAGCCTACGAGCAGTACTTC.

The CDR3 nucleotides are TGTGCCAGCAGTTTAACTAGCGGATACGAGCAGTACTTC. Its protein is CASSLTSGYEQYF. The chain is built from TRBV28 and TRBJ2-7; TRBD2 agrees at 8 bases. V shed 2 bases, J shed 4 bases, and the junction held 1 base outside the gene matches. The CDR3 is 13 residues long. Germline V CDR1 and CDR2: MDHEN, SYDVKM. The complete variable domain, with remaining parts taken from reference TRBV28 and TRBJ2-7, reads DVKVTQSSRYLVKRTGEKVFLECVQDMDHENMFWYRQDPGLGLRLIYFSYDVKMKEKGDIPEGYSVSREKKERFSLILESASTNQTSMYLCASSLTSGYEQYFGPGTRLTVT.

The gene calls are TRBV30 and TRBJ2-5; weak D call: TRBD2 (6 bases). The V gene's germline CDR1 is GTSNPN and CDR2 SVGIG (reference sequence). V was pared by 2 bases and J by 5 bases, with 15 bases between. This CDR3 is built from 14 residues. This chain's CDR3 is CAWSPNGGSETQYF. CDR3 sequence (DNA): TGTGCCTGGAGTCCCAACGGGGGAAGCGAGACCCAGTACTTC.

This clone has only one observation. CDR3 sequence: CASRIYLSIESTGELFF. The DNA of the CDR3 is TGTGCCAGCAGAATCTACTTGTCCATCGAGAGCACCGGGGAGCTGTTTTTT. The chain joins TRBV2 to TRBJ2-2; no clear D. Trimming removed 6 bases from V and 4 bases from J, with 21 bases in between. CDR3 length: 17 residues. Germline V gives CDR1 SNHLY, CDR2 FYNNEI.

This chain links TRBV27 with TRBJ2-1, with D possibly TRBD1 on 6 matching bases. The V end lost 6 bases, the J end lost 0 bases, and 21 bases lay between the germline ends. Germline loops: CDR1 MNHEY, CDR2 SMNVEV (reference sequence). CDR3 length: 18 residues. The CDR3 reads CASRKVGARTSSYNEQFF. The CDR3 region has the DNA TGTGCCAGCAGGAAGGTGGGGGCACGGACGAGCTCCTACAATGAGCAGTTCTTC.

J is TRBJ2-3 and V is TRBV29-1, with no clear D. The CDR3 runs 12 residues. CDR1 is SQVTM and CDR2 is ANQGSEA in the germline V gene. Trimming pared 2 bases from V and 1 base from J, leaving 4 bases between. The CDR3 DNA reads as TGCAGCGTTGAACTAGGCACAGATACGCAGTATTTT. This encodes CSVELGTDTQYF.

This sequence joins TRBV19 and TRBJ1-1; D gene uncertain. Germline V gene sequence: CDR1 LNHDA, CDR2 SQIVND (reference sequence). CDR3 size: 14 residues. Trimming took 6 bases from V and 2 from J, leaving 13 bases between them. CDR3 DNA sequence: TGTGCCAGTAGGGTCTGGGAAGGAAACACTGAAGCTTTCTTT. It is translated as CASRVWEGNTEAFF.

The chain carries TRBV9 and TRBJ1-2; the D is unclear. Trimming removed 0 bases from V and 10 bases from J, with 13 bases in between. Germline loops: CDR1 SGDLS, CDR2 YYNGEE. The CDR3 is 13 amino acids. The CDR3 loop is CASSVGAEGYYTF. CDR3 nucleotides: TGTGCCAGCAGCGTAGGAGCGGAGGGCTACTACACCTTC.

The rearrangement joins TRBV14 to TRBJ2-7, with D tentatively TRBD2 (5 bases). Germline loops: CDR1 SGHDN, CDR2 FVKESK. This CDR3 has 13 residues. V was cut by 3 bases and J by 3 bases, with 9 bases left in between. As DNA, the CDR3 is TGTGCCAGCAGCCAGGGCGGACTCTACGAGCAGTACTTC. Protein product: CASSQGGLYEQYF.

In its sample, this clone was seen once. The V and J genes are TRBV11-2 and TRBJ1-5; D is unresolved. The CDR3 runs to 14 residues. V dropped 1 base and J dropped 7 bases, with 11 bases sitting between them. CDR1 and CDR2 (germline): SGHAT, FQNNGV. The CDR3 DNA follows: TGTGCCAGCAGCTTAGGGGCAGGTAAACAGCCCCAGCATTTT. Its translation: CASSLGAGKQPQHF.

The chain couples TRBV4-1 to TRBJ2-1, with 11 bases identical to TRBD2. This CDR3 has 15 residues. In germline, CDR1 is MGHRA, CDR2 YSYEKL. Trimming took 4 bases from V and 7 from J; bases not matched to a gene: 6. In DNA, the CDR3 is TGCGCCAGCAGCCGTAAACTAGCGGGAGATAATGAGCAGTTCTTC. Translating gives CASSRKLAGDNEQFF.

The rearrangement joins TRBV9 to TRBJ2-3, with D unresolved. The CDR3 extends over 15 amino acids. Germline V lookup: CDR1 SGDLS, CDR2 YYNGEE. V dropped 2 bases and J dropped 2 bases, with 12 bases sitting between them. CDR3: CASSVYSQITDTQYF. In DNA, the CDR3 is TGTGCCAGCAGCGTCTATTCCCAAATCACAGATACGCAGTATTTT.